These T cell receptor beta chains were read from a single sample in a study of neoadjuvant anti-PD-1 for oral cavity cancer. Libraries were prepared by immunoSEQ multiplex PCR; TCRdb keeps only in-frame clonotypes and omits some of them. This sample has about 24,000 clones; 26% occur once, and the top ten carry 15% to 20%. Material: tumor tissue, obtained after nivolumab (anti-PD-1) treatment. These receptors all come from a person aged 40 to 85 with oral cavity squamous cell carcinoma. CDR3s include the opening cysteine and the closing phenylalanine or tryptophan. The order of the fields is clone size, J gene, V gene, D gene, CDR3 protein, CDR3 DNA. A D gene is named only where the DNA matches it firmly. Clone size is stated in some rows and not others, as once, few, many or a class when expanded.

size: NA
J: TRBJ1-5
V: TRBV2
D: TRBD1
CDR3: CASHRGQGQPQHF
DNA: TGTGCCAGTCACAGGGGACAGGGTCAGCCCCAGCATTTT

size: few
J: TRBJ1-2
V: TRBV27
D: TRBD1
CDR3: CASSLNGQGAYGYTF
DNA: TGTGCCAGCAGTTTAAACGGCCAGGGGGCCTATGGCTACACCTTC

size: few
J: TRBJ1-6
V: TRBV9
D: NA
CDR3: CASSVESRTFSPLHF
DNA: TGTGCCAGCAGCGTAGAGAGTCGGACTTTTTCACCCCTCCACTTT

size: few
J: TRBJ1-1
V: TRBV11-2
D: NA
CDR3: CASSLRGGQANTEAFF
DNA: TGTGCCAGCAGCTTACGGGGGGGCCAAGCGAACACTGAAGCTTTCTTT

size: few
J: TRBJ2-1
V: TRBV10-3
D: TRBD2
CDR3: CAISVRTSGSSYEQFF
DNA: TGTGCCATCAGTGTTCGGACTAGCGGGAGTAGCTATGAGCAGTTCTTC

size: NA
J: TRBJ2-3
V: TRBV19
D: NA
CDR3: CASSPPGSDTQYF
DNA: TGTGCCAGTAGTCCCCCGGGGTCAGATACGCAGTATTTT

size: many
J: TRBJ2-3
V: TRBV4-2
D: NA
CDR3: CASSDPGTDTQYF
DNA: TGTGCCAGCAGCGACCCGGGAACAGATACGCAGTATTTT

size: few
J: TRBJ2-1
V: TRBV7-3
D: TRBD2
CDR3: CASSSSGGTQDEQFF
DNA: TGTGCCAGCAGCTCTAGCGGGGGCACACAGGATGAGCAGTTCTTC

size: few
J: TRBJ1-2
V: TRBV15
D: NA
CDR3: CATSNWGGYTF
DNA: TGTGCCACCAGCAACTGGGGAGGCTACACCTTC

size: few
J: TRBJ1-1
V: TRBV11-1
D: NA
CDR3: CASSRGQNTEAFF
DNA: TGTGCCAGCAGCCGCGGACAGAACACTGAAGCTTTCTTT

size: NA
J: TRBJ1-1
V: TRBV6-5
D: TRBD1
CDR3: CASSPGTGYTEAFF
DNA: TGTGCCAGCAGCCCCGGGACAGGTTACACTGAAGCTTTCTTT

size: NA
J: TRBJ1-5
V: TRBV25-1
D: NA
CDR3: CASSKQTGQPQHF
DNA: TGTGCCAGCAGTAAACAGACAGGTCAGCCCCAGCATTTT

size: few
J: TRBJ2-3
V: TRBV5-1
D: NA
CDR3: CASSLEPISTDTQYF
DNA: TGCGCCAGCAGCTTGGAGCCAATAAGCACAGATACGCAGTATTTT

size: NA
J: TRBJ2-5
V: TRBV7-9
D: NA
CDR3: CASSFGNEKSQYF
DNA: TGTGCCAGCAGCTTCGGGAACGAAAAGAGCCAGTACTTC

size: medium-sized
J: TRBJ2-1
V: TRBV27
D: TRBD2
CDR3: CASSTYSGSGNEQFF
DNA: TGTGCCAGCAGCACATATAGCGGGAGTGGCAATGAGCAGTTCTTC

size: few
J: TRBJ2-2
V: TRBV6-4
D: NA
CDR3: CASSEDPEGTGELFF
DNA: TGTGCCAGCAGTGAAGATCCAGAAGGGACCGGGGAGCTGTTTTTT

size: NA
J: TRBJ2-7
V: TRBV11-2
D: NA
CDR3: CASSSRRQGESSYEQYF
DNA: TGTGCCAGCAGCTCTCGCCGCCAAGGGGAGTCCTCCTACGAGCAGTACTTC

size: NA
J: TRBJ2-1
V: TRBV5-1
D: TRBD1
CDR3: CASSPGTGDTNEQFF
DNA: TGCGCCAGCAGCCCCGGGACAGGGGATACCAATGAGCAGTTCTTC

size: NA
J: TRBJ2-3
V: TRBV25-1
D: NA
CDR3: CASSESSGFSADTQYF
DNA: TGTGCCAGCAGTGAGTCGTCGGGGTTCTCCGCAGATACGCAGTATTTT

size: few
J: TRBJ2-3
V: TRBV18
D: TRBD1
CDR3: CASSLNPGQSTDTQYF
DNA: TGTGCCAGCTCACTGAACCCGGGACAGAGCACAGATACGCAGTATTTT

size: NA
J: TRBJ2-2
V: TRBV7-3
D: TRBD2
CDR3: CASSWTSRNTGELFF
DNA: TGTGCCAGCAGCTGGACTAGCAGAAACACCGGGGAGCTGTTTTTT

size: NA
J: TRBJ2-7
V: TRBV4-2
D: NA
CDR3: CASSQGGRYEQYF
DNA: TGTGCCAGCAGCCAGGGGGGCAGGTACGAGCAGTACTTC

size: few
J: TRBJ1-4
V: TRBV27
D: NA
CDR3: CASIPKTGGKLFF
DNA: TGTGCCAGCATCCCAAAGACAGGCGGAAAACTGTTTTTT

size: few
J: TRBJ1-5
V: TRBV10-2
D: NA
CDR3: CASRDNNQPQHF
DNA: TGCGCCAGCAGGGACAACAATCAGCCCCAGCATTTT

size: NA
J: TRBJ1-1
V: TRBV5-1
D: NA
CDR3: CASSLTGDTEAFF
DNA: TGCGCCAGCAGCTTGACAGGAGACACTGAAGCTTTCTTT

size: NA
J: TRBJ2-7
V: TRBV27
D: TRBD1
CDR3: CASSPGQGWEQYF
DNA: TGTGCCAGCAGTCCGGGACAGGGTTGGGAGCAGTACTTC

size: NA
J: TRBJ1-1
V: TRBV6-5
D: NA
CDR3: CASRVNTEAFF
DNA: TGTGCCAGCCGGGTGAACACTGAAGCTTTCTTT

size: NA
J: TRBJ1-2
V: TRBV6-5
D: NA
CDR3: CASSHVDRVYGYTF
DNA: TGTGCCAGCAGCCACGTGGATAGGGTCTATGGCTACACCTTC

size: NA
J: TRBJ2-2
V: TRBV2
D: TRBD2
CDR3: CASNRLAGVSGELFF
DNA: TGTGCCAGCAACCGACTAGCGGGAGTTTCCGGGGAGCTGTTTTTT

size: NA
J: TRBJ2-5
V: TRBV15
D: TRBD2
CDR3: CATSRAGGEETQYF
DNA: TGTGCCACCAGCAGAGCGGGGGGGGAAGAGACCCAGTACTTC

size: NA
J: TRBJ1-4
V: TRBV9
D: NA
CDR3: CASSVGATAGTNEKLFF
DNA: TGTGCCAGCAGCGTAGGGGCTACGGCGGGAACTAATGAAAAACTGTTTTTT

size: NA
J: TRBJ1-1
V: TRBV27
D: NA
CDR3: CASSLTPNTEAFF
DNA: TGTGCCAGCAGTCTAACACCGAACACTGAAGCTTTCTTT

size: medium-sized
J: TRBJ1-4
V: TRBV5-1
D: NA
CDR3: CASSLNSATNEKLFF
DNA: TGCGCCAGCAGCTTGAACAGTGCAACTAATGAAAAACTGTTTTTT

size: NA
J: TRBJ1-1
V: TRBV19
D: NA
CDR3: CASSIRAGGETEAFF
DNA: TGTGCCAGTAGTATAAGGGCGGGTGGGGAGACTGAAGCTTTCTTT

size: NA
J: TRBJ1-2
V: TRBV6-1
D: NA
CDR3: CASSDGQGRGYTF
DNA: TGTGCCAGCAGTGATGGTCAGGGACGCGGCTACACCTTC

size: NA
J: TRBJ2-7
V: TRBV5-1
D: TRBD1
CDR3: CASSTLGQGLSYEQYF
DNA: TGCGCCAGCAGTACCTTGGGACAGGGGCTTTCGTACGAGCAGTACTTC

size: NA
J: TRBJ2-7
V: TRBV5-6
D: TRBD1
CDR3: CASSLVGTGVPYEQYF
DNA: TGTGCCAGCAGCTTGGTAGGGACAGGGGTACCCTACGAGCAGTACTTC

size: NA
J: TRBJ1-1
V: TRBV6-1
D: NA
CDR3: CASSVGAENTEAFF
DNA: TGTGCCAGCAGTGTGGGCGCGGAGAACACTGAAGCTTTCTTT

size: few
J: TRBJ1-2
V: TRBV5-6
D: NA
CDR3: CASSLERLNYGYTF
DNA: TGTGCCAGCAGCTTGGAGCGACTTAACTATGGCTACACCTTC

size: NA
J: TRBJ1-1
V: TRBV9
D: NA
CDR3: CASSPRPHWAFF
DNA: TGTGCCAGCAGTCCCCGACCACACTGGGCTTTCTTT

size: NA
J: TRBJ2-7
V: TRBV7-3
D: TRBD1
CDR3: CASSLRAGGTYEQYF
DNA: TGTGCCAGCAGCTTACGGGCAGGGGGAACCTACGAGCAGTACTTC

size: NA
J: TRBJ2-1
V: TRBV4-1
D: TRBD1
CDR3: CASSHPGQGIREQFF
DNA: TGCGCCAGCAGCCATCCGGGACAGGGTATACGTGAGCAGTTCTTC

size: many
J: TRBJ1-1
V: TRBV28
D: NA
CDR3: CASTPPFDTEAFF
DNA: TGTGCCAGCACACCCCCATTCGACACTGAAGCTTTCTTT

size: few
J: TRBJ1-1
V: TRBV30
D: TRBD1
CDR3: CAWTGGFTEAFF
DNA: TGTGCCTGGACAGGGGGCTTCACTGAAGCTTTCTTT

size: NA
J: TRBJ2-1
V: TRBV11-3
D: NA
CDR3: CASSLGGADEQFF
DNA: TGTGCCAGCAGCTTGGGGGGCGCGGATGAGCAGTTCTTC